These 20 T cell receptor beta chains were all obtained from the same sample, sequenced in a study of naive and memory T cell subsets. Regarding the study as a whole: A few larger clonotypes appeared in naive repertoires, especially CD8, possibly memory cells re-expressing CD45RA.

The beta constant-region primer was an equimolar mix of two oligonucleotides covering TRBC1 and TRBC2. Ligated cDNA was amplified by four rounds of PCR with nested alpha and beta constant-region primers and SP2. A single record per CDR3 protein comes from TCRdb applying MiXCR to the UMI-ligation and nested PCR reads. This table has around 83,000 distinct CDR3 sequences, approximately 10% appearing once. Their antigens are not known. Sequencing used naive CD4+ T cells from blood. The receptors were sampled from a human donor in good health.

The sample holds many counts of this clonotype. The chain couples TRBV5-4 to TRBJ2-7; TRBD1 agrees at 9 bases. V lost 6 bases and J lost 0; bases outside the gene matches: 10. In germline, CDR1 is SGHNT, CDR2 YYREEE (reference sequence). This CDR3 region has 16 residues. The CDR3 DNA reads TGTGCCAGCACCCCCGGGGGACAGGGCCTCTCCTACGAGCAGTACTTC. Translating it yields CASTPGGQGLSYEQYF.

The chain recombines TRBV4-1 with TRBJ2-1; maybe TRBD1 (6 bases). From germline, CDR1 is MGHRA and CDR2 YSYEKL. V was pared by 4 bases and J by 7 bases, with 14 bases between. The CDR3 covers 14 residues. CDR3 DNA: TGCGCCAGCAGCCGCGACAGGTTTAGTAATGAGCAGTTCTTC. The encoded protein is CASSRDRFSNEQFF.

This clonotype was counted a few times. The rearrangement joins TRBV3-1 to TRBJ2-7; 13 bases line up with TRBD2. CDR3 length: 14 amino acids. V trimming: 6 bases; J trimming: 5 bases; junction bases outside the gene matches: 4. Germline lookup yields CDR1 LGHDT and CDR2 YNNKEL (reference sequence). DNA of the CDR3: TGTGCCAGCAGTCAGACTAGCGGGAGGAACGAGCAGTACTTC. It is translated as CASSQTSGRNEQYF.

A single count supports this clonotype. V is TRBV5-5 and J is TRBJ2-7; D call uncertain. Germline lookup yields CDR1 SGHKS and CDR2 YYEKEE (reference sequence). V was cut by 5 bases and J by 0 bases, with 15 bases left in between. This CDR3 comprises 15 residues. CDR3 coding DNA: TGTGCCAGCAGTTTCCCGGGCCAGGCCTCCTACGAGCAGTACTTC. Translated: CASSFPGQASYEQYF.

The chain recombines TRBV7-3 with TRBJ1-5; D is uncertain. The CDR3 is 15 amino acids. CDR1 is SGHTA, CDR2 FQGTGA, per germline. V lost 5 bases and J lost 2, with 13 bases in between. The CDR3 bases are TGTGCCAGCAGCCCAACTGGGCGGGGCAATCAGCCCCAGCATTTT. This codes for CASSPTGRGNQPQHF.

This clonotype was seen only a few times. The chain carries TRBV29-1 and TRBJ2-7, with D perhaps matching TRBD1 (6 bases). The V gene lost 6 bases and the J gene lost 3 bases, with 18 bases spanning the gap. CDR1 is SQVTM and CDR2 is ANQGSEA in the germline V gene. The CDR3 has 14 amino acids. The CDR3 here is CSVWQGTVFYEQYF. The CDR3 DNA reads TGCAGCGTGTGGCAGGGGACGGTTTTCTACGAGCAGTACTTC.

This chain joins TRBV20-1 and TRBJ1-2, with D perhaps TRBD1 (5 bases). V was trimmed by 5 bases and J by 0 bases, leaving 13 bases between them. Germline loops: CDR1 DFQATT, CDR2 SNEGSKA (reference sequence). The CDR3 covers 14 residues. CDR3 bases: TGCAGTGCTGGGAGACAGTTAGCTAACTATGGCTACACCTTC. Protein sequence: CSAGRQLANYGYTF.

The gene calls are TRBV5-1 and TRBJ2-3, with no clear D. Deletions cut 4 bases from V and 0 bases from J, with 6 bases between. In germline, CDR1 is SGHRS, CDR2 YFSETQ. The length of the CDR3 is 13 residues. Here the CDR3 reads CASSEKSTDTQYF. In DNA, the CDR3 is TGCGCCAGCAGCGAGAAGAGCACAGATACGCAGTATTTT.

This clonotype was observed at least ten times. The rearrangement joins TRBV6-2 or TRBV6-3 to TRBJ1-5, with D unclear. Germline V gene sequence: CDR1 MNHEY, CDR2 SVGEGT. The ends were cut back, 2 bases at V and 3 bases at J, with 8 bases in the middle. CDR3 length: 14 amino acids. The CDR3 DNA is TGTGCCAGCAGTTACGTGTCAGACAATCAGCCCCAGCATTTT. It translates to CASSYVSDNQPQHF.

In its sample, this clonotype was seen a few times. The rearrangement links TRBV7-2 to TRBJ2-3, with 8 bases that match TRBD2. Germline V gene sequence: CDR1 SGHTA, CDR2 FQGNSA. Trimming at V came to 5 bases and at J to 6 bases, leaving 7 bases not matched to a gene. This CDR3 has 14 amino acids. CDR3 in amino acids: CASSPSTGGDTQYF. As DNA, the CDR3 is TGTGCCAGCAGCCCTAGCACGGGGGGGGATACGCAGTATTTT.

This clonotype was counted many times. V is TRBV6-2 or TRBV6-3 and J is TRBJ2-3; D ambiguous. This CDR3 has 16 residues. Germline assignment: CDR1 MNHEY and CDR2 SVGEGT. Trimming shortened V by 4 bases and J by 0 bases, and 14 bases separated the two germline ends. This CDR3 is CASSSDGALSTDTQYF. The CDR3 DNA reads TGTGCCAGCAGTTCGGACGGCGCCCTCAGCACAGATACGCAGTATTTT.

CDR3 DNA: TGCAGTGCTAGACCGACTAGCGGGGCCACAGATACGCAGTATTTT. As protein: CSARPTSGATDTQYF. The chain recombines TRBV20-1 with TRBJ2-3; 11 positions agree with TRBD2. The V and J ends lost 2 bases and 2 bases, in that order; junction bases with no gene match: 3. Germline CDR1 reads DFQATT; CDR2 reads SNEGSKA (reference sequence). The CDR3 sequence is 15 residues long.

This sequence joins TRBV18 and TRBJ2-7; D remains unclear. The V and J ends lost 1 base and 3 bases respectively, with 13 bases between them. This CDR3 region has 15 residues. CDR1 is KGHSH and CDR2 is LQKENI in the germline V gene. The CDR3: CASSPHRELFYEQYF. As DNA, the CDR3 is TGTGCCAGCTCACCACACAGAGAGTTGTTCTACGAGCAGTACTTC.

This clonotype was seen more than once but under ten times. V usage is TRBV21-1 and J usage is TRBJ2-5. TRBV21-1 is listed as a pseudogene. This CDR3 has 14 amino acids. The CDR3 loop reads CASSKVGGSETQYF. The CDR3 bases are TGTGCCAGCAGCAAAGTTGGCGGCTCAGAGACCCAGTACTTC.

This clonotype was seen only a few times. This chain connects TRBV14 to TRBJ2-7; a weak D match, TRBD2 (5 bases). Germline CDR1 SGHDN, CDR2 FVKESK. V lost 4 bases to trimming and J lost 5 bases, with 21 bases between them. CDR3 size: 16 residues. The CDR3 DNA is TGTGCCAGCAGCCCGTTGGAGGAGCGAATGTTTGACGAGCAGTACTTC. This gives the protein CASSPLEERMFDEQYF.

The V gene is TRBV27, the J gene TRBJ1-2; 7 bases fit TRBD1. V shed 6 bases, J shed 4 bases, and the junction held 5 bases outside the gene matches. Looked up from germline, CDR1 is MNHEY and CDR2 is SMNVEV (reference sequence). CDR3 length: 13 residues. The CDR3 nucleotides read TGTGCCAGCAGACGACAGGGAGGCTATGGCTACACCTTC. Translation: CASRRQGGYGYTF.

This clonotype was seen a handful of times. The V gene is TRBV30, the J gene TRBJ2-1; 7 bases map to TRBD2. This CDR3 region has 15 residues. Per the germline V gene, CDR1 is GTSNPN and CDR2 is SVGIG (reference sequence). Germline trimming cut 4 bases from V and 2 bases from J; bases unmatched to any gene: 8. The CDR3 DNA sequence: TGTGCCTGGAAGAAAAGCGGGGTCCCCTACAATGAGCAGTTCTTC. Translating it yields CAWKKSGVPYNEQFF.

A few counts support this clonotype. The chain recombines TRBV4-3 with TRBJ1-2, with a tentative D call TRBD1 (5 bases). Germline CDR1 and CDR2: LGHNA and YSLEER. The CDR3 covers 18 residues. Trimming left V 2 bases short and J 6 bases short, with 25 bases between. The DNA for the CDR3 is TGCGCCAGCAGCCAAAAGCCCCCTGCGGCCTCTGGGGGTGATGGCTACACCTTC. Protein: CASSQKPPAASGGDGYTF.

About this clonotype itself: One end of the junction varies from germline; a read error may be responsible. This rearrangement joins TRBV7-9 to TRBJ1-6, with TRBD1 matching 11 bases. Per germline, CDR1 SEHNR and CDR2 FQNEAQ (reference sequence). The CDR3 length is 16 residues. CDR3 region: CASSGTGGSSNSPLHF. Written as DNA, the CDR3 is TGTGCCAGCAGCGGGACAGGGGGATCCTCTAATTCACCCCTCCACTTT. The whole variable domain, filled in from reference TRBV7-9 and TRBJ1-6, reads DTGVSQNPRHKITKRGQNVTFRCDPISEHNRLYWYRQTLGQGPEFLTYFQNEAQLEKSRLLSDRFSAERPKGSFSTLEIQRTEQGDSAMYLCASSGTGGSSNSPLHFGNGTRLTVT.

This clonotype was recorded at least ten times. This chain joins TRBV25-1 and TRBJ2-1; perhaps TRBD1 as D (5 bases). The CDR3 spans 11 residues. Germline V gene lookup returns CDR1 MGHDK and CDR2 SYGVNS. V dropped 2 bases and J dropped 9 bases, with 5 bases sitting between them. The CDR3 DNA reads TGTGCCAGCAGTGAAAGGGGTGAGCAGTTCTTC. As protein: CASSERGEQFF.